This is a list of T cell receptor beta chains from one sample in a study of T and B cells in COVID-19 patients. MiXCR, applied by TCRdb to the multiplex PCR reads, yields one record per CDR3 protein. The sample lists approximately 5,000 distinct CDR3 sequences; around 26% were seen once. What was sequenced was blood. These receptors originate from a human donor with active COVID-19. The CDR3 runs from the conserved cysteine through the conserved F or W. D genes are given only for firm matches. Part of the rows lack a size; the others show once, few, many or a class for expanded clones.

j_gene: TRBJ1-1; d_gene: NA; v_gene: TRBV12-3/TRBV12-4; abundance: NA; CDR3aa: CASTVTGPNTEAFF; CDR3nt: TGTGCCAGCACCGTGACAGGCCCTAACACTGAAGCTTTCTTT
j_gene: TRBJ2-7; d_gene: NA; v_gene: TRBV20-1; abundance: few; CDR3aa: CSARETSSHSYEQYF; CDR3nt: TGCAGTGCTAGAGAAACTAGCTCCCACTCCTACGAGCAGTACTTC
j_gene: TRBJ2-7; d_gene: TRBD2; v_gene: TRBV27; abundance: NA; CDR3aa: CASSFGGEQYF; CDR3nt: TGTGCCAGCAGTTTCGGGGGGGAGCAGTACTTC
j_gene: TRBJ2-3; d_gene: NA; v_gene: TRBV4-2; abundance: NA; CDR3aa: CASSQAPGLGGDTQYF; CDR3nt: TGTGCCAGCAGCCAAGCCCCGGGGCTGGGGGGAGATACGCAGTATTTT
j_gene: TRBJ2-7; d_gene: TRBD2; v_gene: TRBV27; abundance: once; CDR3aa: CASSFRLAGGDYEQYF; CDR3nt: TGTGCCAGCAGTTTCCGGCTAGCGGGAGGGGACTACGAGCAGTACTTC
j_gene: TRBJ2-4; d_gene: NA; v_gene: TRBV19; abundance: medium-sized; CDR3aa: CASSPTGRSKNIQYF; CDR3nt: TGTGCCAGTAGTCCCACCGGGAGAAGCAAAAACATTCAGTACTTC
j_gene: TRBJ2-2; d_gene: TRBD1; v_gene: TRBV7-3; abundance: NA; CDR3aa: CASSDRGPVTGELFF; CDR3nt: TGTGCCAGCAGCGACAGGGGGCCGGTCACCGGGGAGCTGTTTTTT
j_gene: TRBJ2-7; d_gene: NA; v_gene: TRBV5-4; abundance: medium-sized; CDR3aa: CASRWGLGETYEQYF; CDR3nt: TGTGCCAGCAGGTGGGGTCTGGGAGAGACCTACGAGCAGTACTTC
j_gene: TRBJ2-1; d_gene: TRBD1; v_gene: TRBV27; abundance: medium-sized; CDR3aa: CASSYTQGLRYNEQFF; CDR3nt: TGTGCCAGCAGCTATACACAGGGGTTACGCTACAATGAGCAGTTCTTC
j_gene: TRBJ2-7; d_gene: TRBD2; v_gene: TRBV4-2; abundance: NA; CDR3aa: CASSQGQREEFREQYF; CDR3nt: TGCGCCAGCAGCCAAGGGCAGCGGGAGGAATTTAGGGAGCAGTACTTC
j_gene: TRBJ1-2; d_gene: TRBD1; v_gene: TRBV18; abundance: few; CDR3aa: CASSQRATGENGYTF; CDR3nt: TGTGCCAGCTCCCAAAGGGCCACAGGGGAAAATGGCTACACCTTC
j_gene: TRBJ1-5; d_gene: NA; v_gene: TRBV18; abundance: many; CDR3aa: CASSPGSNQPQHF; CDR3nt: TGTGCCAGCTCACCCGGGAGCAATCAGCCCCAGCATTTT
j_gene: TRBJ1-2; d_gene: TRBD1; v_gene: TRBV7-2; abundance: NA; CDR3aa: CASSSGQGQDYTF; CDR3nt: TGTGCCAGCAGTTCTGGACAGGGGCAAGACTACACCTTC
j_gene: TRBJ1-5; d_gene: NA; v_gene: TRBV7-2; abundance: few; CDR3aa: CASSSVSGNNQPQHF; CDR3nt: TGTGCCAGCAGCTCGGTATCAGGTAACAATCAGCCCCAGCATTTT
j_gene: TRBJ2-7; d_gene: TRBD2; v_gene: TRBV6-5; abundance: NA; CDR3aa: CASRTGLAGVEQYF; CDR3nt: TGTGCCAGCAGGACGGGACTAGCGGGAGTCGAGCAGTACTTC